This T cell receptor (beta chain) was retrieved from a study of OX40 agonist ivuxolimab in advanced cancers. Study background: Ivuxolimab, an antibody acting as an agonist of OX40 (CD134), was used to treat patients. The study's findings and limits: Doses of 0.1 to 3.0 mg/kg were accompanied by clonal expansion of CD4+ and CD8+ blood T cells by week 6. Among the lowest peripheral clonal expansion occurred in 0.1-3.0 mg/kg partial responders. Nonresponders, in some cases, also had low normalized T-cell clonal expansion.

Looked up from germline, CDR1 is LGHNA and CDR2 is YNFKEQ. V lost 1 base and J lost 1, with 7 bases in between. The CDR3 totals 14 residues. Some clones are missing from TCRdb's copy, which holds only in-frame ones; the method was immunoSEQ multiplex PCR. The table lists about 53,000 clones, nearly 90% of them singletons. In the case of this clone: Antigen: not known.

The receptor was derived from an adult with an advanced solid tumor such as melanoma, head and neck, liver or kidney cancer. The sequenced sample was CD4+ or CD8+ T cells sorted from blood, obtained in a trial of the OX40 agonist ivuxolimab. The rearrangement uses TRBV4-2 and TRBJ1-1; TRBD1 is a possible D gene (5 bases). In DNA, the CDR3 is TGTGCCAGCAGCCAAGGGGGACGGAACACTGAAGCTTTCTTT. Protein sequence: CASSQGGRNTEAFF.